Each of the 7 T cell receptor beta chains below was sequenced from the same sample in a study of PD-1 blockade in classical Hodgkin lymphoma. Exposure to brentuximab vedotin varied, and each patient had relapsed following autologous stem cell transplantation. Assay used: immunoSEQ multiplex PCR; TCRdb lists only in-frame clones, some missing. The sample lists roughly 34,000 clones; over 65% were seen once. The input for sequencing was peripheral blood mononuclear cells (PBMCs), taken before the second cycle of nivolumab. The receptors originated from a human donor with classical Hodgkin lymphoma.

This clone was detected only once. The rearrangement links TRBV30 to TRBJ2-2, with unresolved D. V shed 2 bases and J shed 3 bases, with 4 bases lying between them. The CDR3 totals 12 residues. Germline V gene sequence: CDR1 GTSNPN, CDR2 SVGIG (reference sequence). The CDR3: CAWSSYTGELFF. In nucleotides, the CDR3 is TGTGCCTGGAGTTCATACACCGGGGAGCTGTTTTTT.

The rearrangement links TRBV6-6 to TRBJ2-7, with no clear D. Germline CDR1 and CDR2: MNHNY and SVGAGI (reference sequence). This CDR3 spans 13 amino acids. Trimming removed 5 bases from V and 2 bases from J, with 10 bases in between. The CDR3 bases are TGTGCCAGCAGTCCTTACCTTACCTACGAGCAGTACTTC. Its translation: CASSPYLTYEQYF.

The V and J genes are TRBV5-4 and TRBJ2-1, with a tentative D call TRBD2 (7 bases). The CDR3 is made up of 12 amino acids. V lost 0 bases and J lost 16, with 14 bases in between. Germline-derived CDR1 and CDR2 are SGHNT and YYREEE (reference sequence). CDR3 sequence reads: CASSLEGEGCFF. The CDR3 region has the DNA TGTGCCAGCAGCTTGGAGGGGGAGGGGTGCTTCTTC.

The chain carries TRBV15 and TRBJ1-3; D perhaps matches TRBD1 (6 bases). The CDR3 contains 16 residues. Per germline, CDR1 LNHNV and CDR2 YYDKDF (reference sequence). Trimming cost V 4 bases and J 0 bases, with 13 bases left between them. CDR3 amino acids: CATSTHLDSSGNTIYF. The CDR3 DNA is TGTGCCACCAGCACGCATCTGGACAGCTCTGGAAACACCATATATTTT.

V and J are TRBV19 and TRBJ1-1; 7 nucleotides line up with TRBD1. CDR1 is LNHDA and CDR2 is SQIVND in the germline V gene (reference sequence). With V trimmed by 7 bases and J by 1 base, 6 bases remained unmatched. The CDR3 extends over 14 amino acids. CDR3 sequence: CASMQGQSNTEAFF. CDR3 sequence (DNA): TGTGCCAGTATGCAGGGACAGTCGAACACTGAAGCTTTCTTT.

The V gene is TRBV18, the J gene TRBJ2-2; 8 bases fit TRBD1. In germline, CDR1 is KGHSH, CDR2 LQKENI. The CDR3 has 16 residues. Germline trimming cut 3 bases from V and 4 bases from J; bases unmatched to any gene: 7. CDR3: CASSPQTGVVTGELFF. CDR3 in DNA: TGTGCCAGCTCACCGCAGACAGGGGTCGTCACCGGGGAGCTGTTTTTT.

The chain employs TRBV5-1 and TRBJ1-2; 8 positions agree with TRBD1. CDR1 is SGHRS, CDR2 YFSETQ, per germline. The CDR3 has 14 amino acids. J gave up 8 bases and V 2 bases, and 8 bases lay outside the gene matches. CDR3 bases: TGCGCCAGCAGCTTAGATCGCAGGGGGCAAGGCTACACCTTC. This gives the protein CASSLDRRGQGYTF.